Listed below are T cell receptor beta chains from one sample, sequenced in a study of PD-1 blockade in classical Hodgkin lymphoma. Sequenced by immunoSEQ multiplex PCR; TCRdb stores in-frame clones only, minus some. This table has under 35,000 clones, more than 80% appearing once. This specimen was CD4+ T cells from blood, taken before the fourth cycle of nivolumab. The receptors derive from a human donor with classical Hodgkin lymphoma. Each CDR3 is given with its conserved first and last residue. A D gene is named only where the DNA matches it firmly. Size tells how often a clone was seen (once, few, many) or the class of an expanded clone, and some rows leave it out.

V	J	size	D	DNA	CDR3
TRBV21-1	TRBJ2-2	once	NA	TGTGCCAGCAGCAAAGTGGGACCCCAACCGAACACCGGGGAGCTGTTTTTT	CASSKVGPQPNTGELFF
TRBV30	TRBJ1-5	once	NA	TGTGCCTGGAGTGTAGGGTCGTATAGCAATCAGCCCCAGCATTTT	CAWSVGSYSNQPQHF
TRBV4-2	TRBJ2-1	NA	TRBD2	TGTGCCAGCAGCCAGCTAGCGGGAGGGAACAATGAGCAGTTCTTC	CASSQLAGGNNEQFF
TRBV7-6	TRBJ2-5	NA	TRBD2	TGTGCCAGCAGCTTCAGAGCGGGAGGGCTGGAAGAGACCCAGTACTTC	CASSFRAGGLEETQYF
TRBV11-2	TRBJ2-7	NA	NA	TGTGCCAGCAGCTCCGGACCGGACTACGAGCAGTACTTC	CASSSGPDYEQYF
TRBV28	TRBJ2-3	NA	NA	TGTGCCAGCCTAAGTTCCGGGAGATTCACAGATACGCAGTATTTT	CASLSSGRFTDTQYF
TRBV6-5	TRBJ1-2	NA	NA	TGTGCCAGCAGACGAGCAGGGGAAGGAGGGGGCTACACCTTC	CASRRAGEGGGYTF
TRBV5-1	TRBJ2-5	NA	TRBD2	TGCGCCAGCAGCCTAGGGCTAGCGGGAGGGCCGGAGACCCAGTACTTC	CASSLGLAGGPETQYF
TRBV28	TRBJ2-1	few	TRBD2	TGTGCCAGCAGTACCCCTAGCGGTATCTACAATGAGCAGTTCTTC	CASSTPSGIYNEQFF
TRBV2	TRBJ1-5	NA	NA	TGTGCCAGCAGTTTACCTGGGGGCAATCAGCCCCAGCATTTT	CASSLPGGNQPQHF
TRBV5-1	TRBJ1-2	NA	TRBD1	TGCGCCAGCAGCTTCCCCGGGACAGGGGGAGCTAACTATGGCTACACCTTC	CASSFPGTGGANYGYTF
TRBV28	TRBJ2-2	NA	TRBD2	TGTGCCTGCAGCGGGGGTGGCACCGGGGAGCTGTTTTTT	CACSGGGTGELFF
TRBV21-1	TRBJ1-1	once	NA	TGTGCCAGCAGCAGGATCACTGAAGCTTTCTTT	CASSRITEAFF
TRBV9	TRBJ1-5	few	NA	TGTGCCAGCAGCGTGGGGCAGGGCAATCAGCCCCAGCATTTT	CASSVGQGNQPQHF
TRBV6-1	TRBJ1-4	NA	NA	TGTGCCGGGAGGACGGAATATTTTGAAAAACTGTTTTTT	CAGRTEYFEKLFF
TRBV7-9	TRBJ1-4	NA	NA	TGTGCCAGCAGCCCATCACAGGGTGCTGAAAAACTGTTTTTT	CASSPSQGAEKLFF
TRBV2	TRBJ1-2	few	NA	TGTGCCAGCGCCCGGGTGGGATTTGGCTACACCTTC	CASARVGFGYTF
TRBV5-1	TRBJ1-3	NA	TRBD1	TGCGCCAGCAGCGGGACAGGAGCCCGCTTCTCTGGAAACACCATATATTTT	CASSGTGARFSGNTIYF
TRBV5-6	TRBJ2-3	NA	TRBD1	TGTGCCAGCAGCCCGGGGACAGGGGCTACAGATACGCAGTATTTT	CASSPGTGATDTQYF
TRBV18	TRBJ2-1	NA	NA	TGTGCCAGCTCACCACCCCCTGGACAAGCCTACAATGAGCAGTTCTTC	CASSPPPGQAYNEQFF
TRBV6-1	TRBJ1-1	NA	NA	TGTGCCAGCAGTAGGAGGGCCGAGGGGAACACTGAAGCTTTCTTT	CASSRRAEGNTEAFF
TRBV5-4	TRBJ2-5	NA	TRBD1	TGTGCCAGCAGTCGGGACAGGGAGCAAGAGACCCAGTACTTC	CASSRDREQETQYF